The clone carrying this TCR beta chain was found a few times. Losses at the gene ends were 3 bases for V and 2 bases for J; bases not matched to a gene: 5. Germline V lookup: CDR1 SGHRS, CDR2 YFSETQ. The CDR3 sequence is 15 residues long. The data were taken from a study of shared clonotypes between healthy human individuals. Using immunoSEQ multiplex PCR, the repertoire was profiled, and TCRdb retains in-frame clones only, with some absent. The sample has almost 750,000 clones; 72% are singletons. The sequenced material came from memory CD4+ T cells sorted from blood. Subset of the sample: CD45RA-negative fraction. This TCR was recovered from a woman between 25 and 40 years old in good health. The chain has TRBV5-1 and TRBJ2-3; 8 bases align to TRBD2. The DNA for the CDR3 is TGCGCCAGCAGCTCACTAGCGGAACCCACAGATACGCAGTATTTT. Residues: CASSSLAEPTDTQYF.